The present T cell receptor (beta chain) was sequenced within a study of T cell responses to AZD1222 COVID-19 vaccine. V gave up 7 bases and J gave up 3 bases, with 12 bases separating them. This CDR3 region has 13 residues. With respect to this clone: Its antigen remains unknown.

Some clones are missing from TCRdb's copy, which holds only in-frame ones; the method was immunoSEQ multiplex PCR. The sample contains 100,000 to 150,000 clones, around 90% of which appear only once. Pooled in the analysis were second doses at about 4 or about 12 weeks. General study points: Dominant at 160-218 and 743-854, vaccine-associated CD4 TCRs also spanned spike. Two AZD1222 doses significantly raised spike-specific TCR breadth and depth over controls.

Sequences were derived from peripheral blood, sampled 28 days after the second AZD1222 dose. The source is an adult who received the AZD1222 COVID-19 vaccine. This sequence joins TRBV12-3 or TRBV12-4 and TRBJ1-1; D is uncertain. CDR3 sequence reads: CASTFRADTEAFF. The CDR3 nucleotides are TGTGCCAGCACCTTTAGGGCAGACACTGAAGCTTTCTTT.